What follows are 27 T cell receptor beta chains derived from one specimen sequenced in a study of cytomegalovirus exposure and HLA in healthy donors. The PCR ran on 60 Vbeta and 13 Jbeta primers. Profiling relied on immunoSEQ multiplex PCR, and the TCRdb table lists in-frame clones only, not all of them. This table holds nearly 110,000 clones, 60% to 80% found once. Specimen: PBMCs. Receptors originate from a female donor in good health and CMV-seronegative.

CDR3 protein: CASSFLDRARLAGGPSTDTQYF. In DNA, the CDR3 is TGTGCCAGCAGCTTCCTGGACAGGGCCCGACTAGCGGGAGGACCTAGCACAGATACGCAGTATTTT. V usage is TRBV7-8 and J usage is TRBJ2-3, with 13 bases fitting TRBD2. CDR3 length equals 22 residues. Per germline, CDR1 SGHVS and CDR2 FQNEAQ. J gave up 0 bases and V 3 bases, and 18 bases lay outside the gene matches.

The J gene is TRBJ2-7, the V gene TRBV30, with D hard to call. Germline values: CDR1 GTSNPN, CDR2 SVGIG (reference sequence). V was cut by 2 bases and J by 2 bases, with 7 bases left in between. The CDR3 extends over 12 amino acids. CDR3 in amino acids: CAWSIAAYEQYF. In DNA form, the CDR3 reads TGTGCCTGGAGTATAGCCGCCTACGAGCAGTACTTC.

This clone was observed once. The chain employs TRBV2 and TRBJ2-1, with 7 bases aligning to TRBD2. With V trimmed by 8 bases and J by 2 bases, 6 bases remained unmatched. Germline V CDR1 and CDR2: SNHLY, FYNNEI. The CDR3 sequence is 14 residues long. The CDR3 DNA sequence: TGTGCCAGCTCCCTCGGGGGGACCTACAATGAGCAGTTCTTC. Amino acid sequence: CASSLGGTYNEQFF. The complete variable domain, with remaining parts taken from reference TRBV2 and TRBJ2-1, reads EPEVTQTPSHQVTQMGQEVILRCVPISNHLYFYWYRQILGQKVEFLVSFYNNEISEKSEIFDDQFSVERPDGSNFTLKIRSTKLEDSAMYFCASSLGGTYNEQFFGPGTRLTVL.

This chain joins TRBV30 and TRBJ2-1, with D uncertain. The CDR3 contains 15 residues. Deletions cut 3 bases from V and 3 bases from J, with 15 bases between. Germline V gene lookup returns CDR1 GTSNPN and CDR2 SVGIG (reference sequence). The CDR3 here is CAWRPPDTLYNEQFF. In DNA form, the CDR3 reads TGTGCCTGGAGACCCCCAGACACTCTCTACAATGAGCAGTTCTTC.

This clone showed up just once. The chain uses TRBV19 and TRBJ2-1; TRBD2 agrees at 8 bases. Germline lookup yields CDR1 LNHDA and CDR2 SQIVND (reference sequence). The CDR3 totals 15 residues. Unmatched junction bases numbered 7, after V lost 4 bases and J lost 5 bases. Here the CDR3 DNA reads TGTGCCAGTAGTAAGGATAGCGGGACCCACAATGAGCAGTTCTTC. It encodes CASSKDSGTHNEQFF.

V usage is TRBV30 and J usage is TRBJ2-5; D uncertain. With the DNA end fitting TRBJ2-7 better, the J assignment may be wrong. Per germline, CDR1 GTSNPN and CDR2 SVGIG (reference sequence). This CDR3 region has 16 residues. CDR3 protein: CAWSSPLPGSSYEQYF. The CDR3 DNA follows: TGTGCCTGGAGTTCCCCACTCCCCGGGTCCTCCTACGAGCAGTACTTC.

As regards this clone: The sample carries other DNA sequences with the same CDR3. This rearrangement joins TRBV30 to TRBJ1-2; D remains unclear. Trimming shortened V by 0 bases and J by 2 bases, and 10 bases separated the two germline ends. The CDR3 covers 14 residues. Germline loops: CDR1 GTSNPN, CDR2 SVGIG (reference sequence). CDR3 nucleotide sequence: TGTGCCTGGAGTGTATTGGGGAGGAACTATGGCTACACCTTC. It codes for CAWSVLGRNYGYTF.

The chain joins TRBV19 to TRBJ2-7, with TRBD2 matching 12 bases. Germline loops: CDR1 LNHDA, CDR2 SQIVND (reference sequence). Losses at the gene ends were 5 bases for V and 3 bases for J; bases not matched to a gene: 8. This CDR3 spans 16 amino acids. The CDR3 loop reads CASSASTSGRLYEQYF. The CDR3 region has the DNA TGTGCCAGTAGTGCCTCGACTAGCGGGAGACTCTACGAGCAGTACTTC.

In nucleotides, the CDR3 is TGTGCCAGCAGCTTAGGAATAGCGGGTGATACGCAGTATTTT. This codes for CASSLGIAGDTQYF. This rearrangement joins TRBV11-2 to TRBJ2-3; the match to TRBD2 covers 7 bases. The CDR3 covers 14 residues. Germline loops: CDR1 SGHAT, CDR2 FQNNGV. V gave up 1 base and J gave up 6 bases; unmatched junction bases: 4.

V and J are TRBV4-1 and TRBJ1-3; 7 nucleotides match TRBD1. V dropped 3 bases and J dropped 0; count of bases not matched to a gene: 8. The CDR3 contains 17 residues. Germline V lookup: CDR1 MGHRA, CDR2 YSYEKL. DNA for the CDR3: TGCGCCAGCAGCCAGGGGACAGCCGACCTCTCTGGAAACACCATATATTTT. This codes for CASSQGTADLSGNTIYF.

V usage is TRBV2 and J usage is TRBJ1-4, with 7 nucleotides matching TRBD1. J lost 7 bases, V lost 7 bases, and 9 bases had no gene match. The germline gives CDR1 SNHLY, CDR2 FYNNEI. This CDR3 comprises 14 residues. The CDR3 spells CASKQGYSREKLFF. The DNA of the CDR3 is TGTGCCAGCAAACAGGGGTATTCTCGTGAAAAACTGTTTTTT.

This sequence joins TRBV7-2 and TRBJ1-2; D uncertain. CDR3 size: 14 residues. Trimming removed 1 base at V and 3 bases at J, with 9 bases between. In germline, CDR1 is SGHTA, CDR2 FQGNSA. The DNA of the CDR3 is TGTGCCAGCAGCTTAGATGTGGGCGACTATGGCTACACCTTC. This sequence encodes CASSLDVGDYGYTF.

The rearrangement uses TRBV9 and TRBJ2-1; TRBD2 matches 10 bases. CDR1 and CDR2 from the germline V gene are SGDLS and YYNGEE. CDR3 size: 15 residues. V was clipped by 4 bases and J by 7 bases; unmatched bases: 8. Written as DNA, the CDR3 is TGTGCCAGCAGCCTAGCGGGAGCTTTCCCAAATGAGCAGTTCTTC. Its translation is CASSLAGAFPNEQFF.

The chain joins TRBV10-2 to TRBJ2-7; 11 bases are shared with TRBD2. The CDR3 sequence is 14 residues long. The V gene's germline CDR1 is WSHSY and CDR2 SAAADI. After removal of 5 bases from V and 5 bases from J, the junction contained 5 bases not matched to a gene. The CDR3: CASSTSGSRDEQYF. The CDR3 bases are TGCGCCAGCAGTACTAGCGGGAGTAGGGACGAGCAGTACTTC.

This clone rates as medium-sized. The V gene is TRBV10-1, the J gene TRBJ1-1, with D perhaps matching TRBD1 (5 bases). Germline-derived CDR1 and CDR2 are WNHNN and SYGVQD (reference sequence). This CDR3 region has 13 residues. V was pared by 8 bases and J by 1 base, with 11 bases between. In DNA form, the CDR3 reads TGCGCCAGCGCGGCCAGGGAGAACACTGAAGCTTTCTTT. It is translated as CASAARENTEAFF.

The rearrangement uses TRBV19 and TRBJ2-3, with 13 bases aligning to TRBD2. J gave up 0 bases and V 8 bases, and 14 bases lay outside the gene matches. Germline CDR1 reads LNHDA; CDR2 reads SQIVND (reference sequence). The length of the CDR3 is 19 residues. DNA for the CDR3: TGTGCCAGTGCAAGACTAGCGGGAGGCGGGGGGACTAGCACAGATACGCAGTATTTT. This translates into CASARLAGGGGTSTDTQYF.

This clone was counted only a few times. The CDR3 loop reads CASSVVQGYEQYF. The DNA of the CDR3 is TGTGCCAGCAGCGTGGTCCAGGGGTATGAGCAGTACTTC. The chain links TRBV2 to TRBJ2-7; possibly TRBD1 for D (6 bases). Germline loops: CDR1 SNHLY, CDR2 FYNNEI. The ends were cut back, 6 bases at V and 7 bases at J, with 16 bases in the middle. This CDR3 has 13 amino acids.

V and J are TRBV27 and TRBJ2-7, with 9 bases aligning to TRBD1. The germline V gene has CDR1 MNHEY and CDR2 SMNVEV (reference sequence). The CDR3 loop spans 16 amino acids. V lost 2 bases and J lost 4; bases outside the gene matches: 9. CDR3 sequence (DNA): TGTGCCAGCAGTTTACGGGGGGACAGGGCGGGATACGAGCAGTACTTC. Amino acid sequence: CASSLRGDRAGYEQYF.

This clone was picked up a small number of times. The CDR3 sequence: CASSRGRAGGSNEQFF. CDR3 DNA sequence: TGCGCCAGCAGCCGCGGGAGGGCGGGAGGCTCCAATGAGCAGTTCTTC. V gene TRBV10-2 combines with J gene TRBJ2-1; 9 nucleotides align to TRBD2. This CDR3 spans 16 amino acids. V lost 6 bases and J lost 6; bases outside the gene matches: 12. Germline V gene sequence: CDR1 WSHSY, CDR2 SAAADI.

This clone was picked up a small number of times. J is TRBJ2-2 and V is TRBV7-6; 12 bases match TRBD2. Germline V gene data show CDR1 as SGHVS and CDR2 as FNYEAQ. This CDR3 contains 17 residues. Trimming removed 5 bases from V and 7 bases from J; junction bases left unmatched: 11. CDR3 loop: CASSHTPRTSGIGELFF. In DNA, the CDR3 is TGTGCCAGCAGCCACACACCAAGGACTAGCGGGATCGGGGAGCTGTTTTTT.

This chain links TRBV7-3 with TRBJ2-7, with D perhaps TRBD2 (6 bases). Between the trimmed V and J ends, which lost 1 base and 3 bases, there was a span of 10 bases. Germline V lookup: CDR1 SGHTA, CDR2 FQGTGA. This CDR3 is 14 amino acids long. The chain's CDR3 is CASSLNSAGYEQYF. The CDR3 region has the DNA TGTGCCAGCAGCTTAAACTCAGCGGGCTACGAGCAGTACTTC.

The chain uses TRBV5-4 and TRBJ2-5; D is perhaps TRBD1 (6 bases). The CDR3 length is 15 residues. CDR1 SGHNT and CDR2 YYREEE come from the germline V gene (reference sequence). V lost 1 base, J lost 4 bases, and 14 bases lay in between. The CDR3, as DNA: TGTGCCAGCAGCTTGTGGGGGCGAAGTAGAGAGACCCAGTACTTC. Residues: CASSLWGRSRETQYF.

The rearrangement uses TRBV4-2 and TRBJ2-7, with D perhaps matching TRBD1 (6 bases). V lost 0 bases to trimming and J lost 7 bases, with 10 bases between them. The CDR3 runs to 13 residues. CDR1 and CDR2 from the germline V gene are LGHNA and YNFKEQ. The CDR3 nucleotides read TGTGCCAGCAGCCAAGATAGCCAGGGGGAGCAGTACTTC. Its protein is CASSQDSQGEQYF.

The chain couples TRBV5-4 to TRBJ2-7; 11 nucleotides agree with TRBD2. Germline CDR1 reads SGHNT; CDR2 reads YYREEE (reference sequence). Trimming took 2 bases from V and 2 from J; bases not matched to a gene: 3. The CDR3 loop spans 15 amino acids. The CDR3 nucleotides are TGTGCCAGCAGCTTCCGACTAGCGGGACCCTACGAGCAGTACTTC. Translating gives CASSFRLAGPYEQYF. The complete variable domain, with remaining parts taken from reference TRBV5-4 and TRBJ2-7, reads ETGVTQSPTHLIKTRGQQVTLRCSSQSGHNTVSWYQQALGQGPQFIFQYYREEENGRGNFPPRFSGLQFPNYSSELNVNALELDDSALYLCASSFRLAGPYEQYFGPGTRLTVT.

J is TRBJ2-2 and V is TRBV27, with TRBD1 as a possible D gene (6 bases). The CDR3 spans 18 residues. Trimming cost V 6 bases and J 1 base, with 21 bases left between them. Germline V gives CDR1 MNHEY, CDR2 SMNVEV (reference sequence). CDR3 residues: CASSRFSTGRRNTGELFF. In DNA, the CDR3 is TGTGCCAGCAGCCGTTTCTCCACAGGGCGGAGGAACACCGGGGAGCTGTTTTTT.

The chain employs TRBV29-1 and TRBJ2-5, with D possibly TRBD1 on 5 matching bases. The end of the DNA fits TRBJ2-7 better, so the J call may be wrong. CDR3 size: 13 residues. The germline V gene encodes CDR1 SQVTM and CDR2 ANQGSEA. CDR3 sequence: CSVHITGSYEQYF. The CDR3 coding sequence is TGCAGCGTCCACATCACAGGCTCCTACGAGCAGTACTTC.

This chain joins TRBV6-1 and TRBJ1-3; no definite D call. Trimming removed 8 bases from V and 4 bases from J, with 15 bases in between. The germline V gene encodes CDR1 MNHNS and CDR2 SASEGT. This CDR3 is built from 14 residues. This CDR3 reads CASVATTMGNTIYF. The DNA for the CDR3 is TGTGCCAGCGTAGCCACCACGATGGGAAACACCATATATTTT.